A few counts support the clone carrying this T cell receptor beta chain. The data originate from a study of identical twins. This CDR3 comprises 18 residues. The germline CDR1 and CDR2 sequences are SGHAT and FQNNGV. Trimming cost V 5 bases and J 14 bases, with 34 bases left between them. Template switching introduced a universal primer site, and the cDNA bore unique molecular identifiers. TCRdb passed the 5' RACE reads through MiXCR, listing each CDR3 protein once. The sample holds about 920,000 distinct CDR3 sequences, roughly an eighth seen once. Another study also made use of these data, one on yellow fever vaccine responses in identical twins.

The receptor was isolated from a woman under 30 in good health. The chain joins TRBV11-2 to TRBJ2-1, with TRBD2 as a possible D gene (6 bases). Sequencing was performed on PBMCs. The CDR3, as DNA: TGTGCCAGCAGCCAACTAGCTTTCTCGGGAGCTTTACATAGTTCGGAGTTCTTC. It yields the protein CASSQLAFSGALHSSEFF.